These T cell receptor beta chains were read from a single sample in a study of blood T cell repertoires in COVID-19. Sequenced by immunoSEQ multiplex PCR; TCRdb stores in-frame clones only, minus some. The data show 90,000 to 95,000 clones, around 89% seen once. Sample: peripheral blood. These receptors were taken from a woman aged 80 or over with active COVID-19. Each CDR3 is given with its conserved first and last residue.

V gene	J gene	CDR3 protein
TRBV2	TRBJ1-5	CASSEPTQGRRWSQHF
TRBV28	TRBJ2-7	CASSWPSRSSYEQYF
TRBV27	TRBJ1-2	CASSKTTGGAGGYTF
TRBV6-5	TRBJ2-7	CASRWDRGPYEQYF
TRBV27	TRBJ2-1	CASSPAGLGNYNEQFF
TRBV5-1	TRBJ2-5	CASSLEGNQETQYF
TRBV5-4	TRBJ1-1	CASSLFRAVPNTEAFF
TRBV2	TRBJ2-7	CASSEGTGGRYEQYF
TRBV5-4	TRBJ1-2	CASRALTRANYGYTF
TRBV4-2	TRBJ1-4	CASSVQTGLWEKLFF
TRBV24-1	TRBJ2-5	CATSDLVQETQYF
TRBV7-6	TRBJ1-2	CASSPSRQGVGRGYTF
TRBV19	TRBJ2-1	CASSQTGPVGNEQFF
TRBV5-6	TRBJ1-2	CASSFGFTGGNGYTF
TRBV18	TRBJ1-3	CASSPDQPGLGNTIYF
TRBV12-3/TRBV12-4	TRBJ1-5	CASSLDIFQPQHF
TRBV29-1	TRBJ1-4	CSVAGTGGFMSSYEKLFF
TRBV7-2	TRBJ1-1	CASSPQGSTEAFF
TRBV11-2	TRBJ2-5	CASSLHTGLAETQYF
TRBV6-2/TRBV6-3	TRBJ2-1	CASSYLVGTGPNNNSYNEQFF
TRBV20-1	TRBJ2-3	CSASPYQAGPTDTQYF
TRBV30	TRBJ2-5	CAWSPAGEETQYF
TRBV4-2	TRBJ2-3	CASSQPGLAGASDTQYF
TRBV6-5	TRBJ1-1	CASNRLGNTEAFF
TRBV2	TRBJ1-2	CASSAGALDGYTF
TRBV5-4	TRBJ1-6	CASSLGPGGGSYNSPLHF
TRBV29-1	TRBJ2-1	CSVELLFGQGDVNEQFF
TRBV28	TRBJ2-7	CASTKTPAGHEQYF
TRBV5-1	TRBJ2-6	CASSLDLRGWGANVLTF
TRBV5-1	TRBJ2-3	CASSQSLAGGTDTQYF
TRBV19	TRBJ2-7	CASSPRTVHEQYF
TRBV4-3	TRBJ2-6	CASSHPWSGEGTGANVLTF
TRBV3-1/TRBV3-2	TRBJ1-4	CASSHRQGAYEKLFF
TRBV7-2	TRBJ2-3	CASLKSFSTDTQYF
TRBV27	TRBJ2-6	CASSPYSGANVLTF
TRBV24-1	TRBJ2-2	CATSENIAGGGTGELFF
TRBV18	TRBJ1-4	CASSPKEGEKLFF
TRBV5-5	TRBJ1-3	CASSPGGLGNTIYF
TRBV20-1	TRBJ2-5	CSARSRETQYF
TRBV7-8	TRBJ2-7	CASSRAGTTAYEQYF
TRBV9	TRBJ2-5	CASSEGGAAQETQYF
TRBV7-9	TRBJ1-4	CASSNMDLQGKKLFF
TRBV12-3/TRBV12-4	TRBJ2-2	CASSPPAGELFF
TRBV28	TRBJ2-1	CAIPGLAGNEQFF
TRBV19	TRBJ2-2	CASSAEGQVGTGELFF
TRBV7-2	TRBJ1-2	CASSSTAGQGYGYTF
TRBV11-2	TRBJ1-2	CASSTPGVGYTF
TRBV5-5	TRBJ1-4	CASSRALTGGDEKLFF
TRBV7-2	TRBJ1-1	CASSLVGMNTEAFF
TRBV18	TRBJ1-2	CASSLDRDGYTF